This T cell receptor (beta chain) was recorded in a study of cytomegalovirus exposure and HLA in healthy donors (dated by TCRdb to 2016 to 2017). For the wider study: The 500 to 800 repertoires of the first cohort and the 120 or so validation repertoires were produced on the same platform, according to a later analysis. The study aimed to test whether cataloging public T cell receptors could reveal signatures of past pathogen exposure. A separate validation cohort of roughly 130 different subjects was used in addition to the roughly 700-subject first cohort. The study combined high-throughput TCR immunosequencing, statistical association of individual TCRs with disease status, and machine learning to predict cytomegalovirus infection status. General findings and caveats noted by the study authors: While some public TCRs were present in many individuals, most TCR sequences turned up only very rarely across donors. Of the cluster scores, approximately 95% were above 0 in a later analysis, which found that TCRs clustered in the first cohort also tended to co-occur in the 120 validation repertoires. The study gave a list of under 200 TCR beta chains associated with cytomegalovirus. It was suggested by the authors that the approach could potentially be generalized to other disease states and immunological phenotypes. In both the original and validation cohorts, the classifier was reported to diagnose cytomegalovirus status with high specificity and sensitivity. The validation cohort had no HLA typing available for a later analysis, so co-occurrence within that cohort was assessed over all 120 or so repertoires. In vitro tests confirmed that a few of the cytomegalovirus-associated TCR beta chains recognize cytomegalovirus antigens.

Library preparation was by the immunoSEQ multiplex PCR assay. Under the source paper's analysis protocol: A statistical classification framework was built for diagnosing cytomegalovirus status from the catalog of TCR beta chain sequences. Imported from immuneACCESS, the table was reduced by TCRdb to in-frame sequences with V and J called. These copies leave out some clones; in studies compared against another copy, an unresolved V gene accounts for under half, and the cause of the remainder is not known. The DNA was the basis for D and trimming; V, J and clone size are from that table. The sample includes about 190,000 clones, with about four fifths observed a single time. Together, the top ten hold 2.5% to 3.5% of the sample. Including cysteine and phenylalanine, the CDR3 has 14 amino acids. Only the CDR3 DNA is retained, 42 bases long and in frame from the first base. Sequences MNHEY (CDR1) and SVGAGI (CDR2) are obtained from the germline V gene. V is reduced by 5 bases and J by 7 bases, leaving a spacing of 15 bases between them.

The donors were included in the validation cohort of around 120 subjects, a group kept apart from the approximately 690-subject first cohort. A word on this clone: Its antigen target is currently unknown. No qualities accompany the bases; no much larger clone lies one base away.

Source material: PBMCs. The receptor chain draws on TRBV6-5 and TRBJ1-5; TRBD1 is a possible D gene, resting on 6 matching bases. The origin of this receptor is a woman aged 18 to 35 in good health and CMV-seropositive. The nucleotide sequence reads as follows: TGTGCCAGCAGTACGGGGGGCATAGAACAGCCCCAGCATTTT. Its product reads: CASSTGGIEQPQHF.